The present TCR beta chain was sequenced within a study of blood T cells in healthy people across ages. Germline lookup yields CDR1 MNHEY and CDR2 SMNVEV (reference sequence). The V and J ends lost 5 bases and 0 bases respectively, with 8 bases between them. There are 14 residues in the CDR3. For the second PCR, which ran for about 6 to 11 cycles, a sample-barcoded 5' primer and a J-beta primer mix were used. From the 5' RACE reads, TCRdb called clonotypes with MiXCR, one entry per CDR3 protein. The repertoire holds around 790,000 distinct CDR3 sequences, with under 45% as singletons. The sample taken for sequencing was blood. The sequence came from a man in his fifties or sixties in good health. The chain has TRBV27 and TRBJ1-5; D is undetermined. CDR3 DNA sequence: TGTGCCAGCAGTCCGGGGAATAGCAATCAGCCCCAGCATTTT. This sequence encodes CASSPGNSNQPQHF.